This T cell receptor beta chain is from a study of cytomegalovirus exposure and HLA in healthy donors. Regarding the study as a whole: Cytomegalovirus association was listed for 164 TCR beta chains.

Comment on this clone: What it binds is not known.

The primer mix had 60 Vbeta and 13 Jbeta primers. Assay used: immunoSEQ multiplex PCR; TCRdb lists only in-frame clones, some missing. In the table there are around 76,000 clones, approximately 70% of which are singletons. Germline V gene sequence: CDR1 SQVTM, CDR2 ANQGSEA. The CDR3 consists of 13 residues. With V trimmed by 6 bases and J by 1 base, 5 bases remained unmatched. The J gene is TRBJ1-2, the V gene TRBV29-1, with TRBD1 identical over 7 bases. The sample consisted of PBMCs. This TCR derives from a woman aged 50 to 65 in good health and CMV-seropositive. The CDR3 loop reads CSVGTVGNYGYTF. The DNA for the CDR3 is TGCAGCGTCGGGACAGTTGGTAACTATGGCTACACCTTC.